This T cell receptor (beta chain) came from a study of blood T cell repertoires in COVID-19. This CDR3 is built from 13 residues. Losses at the gene ends were 1 base for V and 3 bases for J; bases not matched to a gene: 0. Per germline, CDR1 SGHNT and CDR2 YYREEE (reference sequence). How the authors handled the data: Reference gene primers were amplified, and this amplification served to estimate nucleated cell counts. Clones were read by immunoSEQ multiplex PCR, and TCRdb kept only the in-frame ones, dropping some. That table is the source of V, J and clone size, and D and trimming were worked out from the DNA. The sample lists 380,000 or so clones; 70% to 90% were seen once.

The specimen was PBMCs or T cells enriched from blood (not recorded which). The chain combines TRBV5-4 with TRBJ1-1; 7 nucleotides line up with TRBD1. This sequence originates from a woman aged 40 to 55 with acute COVID-19. The CDR3 region has the DNA TGTGCCAGCAGCTTGACAGGGGACACTGAAGCTTTCTTT. This codes for CASSLTGDTEAFF.